This TCR beta chain was sequenced during a study of OX40 agonist ivuxolimab in advanced cancers. Across the study: The eligibility criteria allowed prior anti-PD-1, anti-PD-L1 or anti-CTLA-4 therapy, and about 40% had some. Points from the study as a whole: At doses 0.1 to 3.0 mg/kg, CD4+ and CD8+ clones expanded. Still undetermined is the antigen specificity of the expanded peripheral T cells.

The investigators sampled blood at baseline, at cycle 4 day 1, and at cycle 7 day 1. CDR3 length equals 13 residues. CDR1 and CDR2 (germline): LNHDA, SQIVND (reference sequence). Trimming removed 4 bases from V and 4 bases from J, with 8 bases in between. Assay: immunoSEQ multiplex PCR; the TCRdb copy retains only in-frame clones and omits some. The data hold more than 85,000 clones, with 70% to 90% observed a single time. This clone came up a few times. The antigen is unknown. This TCR came from an adult with an advanced solid tumor such as melanoma, head and neck, liver or kidney cancer. Sequenced here: CD4+ or CD8+ T cells sorted from blood, sampled in a trial of the OX40 agonist ivuxolimab. The V and J genes are TRBV19 and TRBJ1-3; D not certain. The CDR3 loop reads CASSTNFGNTIYF. CDR3 DNA sequence: TGTGCCAGTAGTACCAATTTCGGAAACACCATATATTTT.